Each of the 32 T cell receptor beta chains below was sequenced from the same sample in a study of identical twins. A single record per CDR3 protein comes from TCRdb applying MiXCR to the 5' RACE reads. The sample has about 690,000 distinct CDR3 sequences; roughly 6% are singletons. The sequenced material came from naive T cells sorted from blood. The receptors were sampled from a man between 18 and 29 years old in good health.

The J gene is TRBJ1-6, the V gene TRBV6-2 or TRBV6-3, with D hard to call. In germline, CDR1 is MNHEY, CDR2 SVGEGT. V was cut by 0 bases and J by 7 bases, with 4 bases left in between. The CDR3 length is 13 residues. CDR3 amino acids: CASSYSRNSPLHF. The CDR3 bases are TGTGCCAGCAGTTACTCCAGGAATTCACCCCTCCACTTT.

This clonotype was found a few times. The chain combines TRBV27 with TRBJ2-7, with 10 bases identical to TRBD1. From germline, CDR1 is MNHEY and CDR2 SMNVEV (reference sequence). V gave up 6 bases and J gave up 4 bases; unmatched junction bases: 9. There are 15 residues in the CDR3. CDR3 coding DNA: TGTGCCAGCAGAGGGCCGGGACAGGGGACTTACGAGCAGTACTTC. Translated, it gives CASRGPGQGTYEQYF.

The rearrangement links TRBV7-8 to TRBJ2-5, with TRBD1 identical over 7 bases. CDR3 size: 15 residues. CDR1 is SGHVS, CDR2 FQNEAQ, per germline. V shed 5 bases and J 7 bases; nucleotides not matched to a gene: 13. In DNA, the CDR3 is TGTGCCAGCAGCCCGACCGTCCTGCCAGGGGGGACCCAGTACTTC. Protein sequence: CASSPTVLPGGTQYF. The full variable domain, in which reference TRBV7-8 and TRBJ2-5 provide the parts outside the CDR3, is GAGVSQSPRYKVAKRGQDVALRCDPISGHVSLFWYQQALGQGPEFLTYFQNEAQLDKSGLPSDRFFAERPEGSVSTLKIQRTQQEDSAVYLCASSPTVLPGGTQYFGPGTRLLVL.

Only a few counts were recorded for this clonotype. This rearrangement joins TRBV28 to TRBJ2-7, with D unresolved. This CDR3 is 13 amino acids long. V was pared by 1 base and J by 11 bases, with 15 bases between. Per germline, CDR1 MDHEN and CDR2 SYDVKM. CDR3 DNA: TGTGCCAGCAGTTTATTAGGTCGACCGCTTGAGTACTTC. This translates into CASSLLGRPLEYF. The variable domain in full, completed from reference TRBV28 and TRBJ2-7, reads DVKVTQSSRYLVKRTGEKVFLECVQDMDHENMFWYRQDPGLGLRLIYFSYDVKMKEKGDIPEGYSVSREKKERFSLILESASTNQTSMYLCASSLLGRPLEYFGPGTRLTVT.

The chain recombines TRBV11-3 with TRBJ2-3; TRBD2 agrees at 9 bases. Germline V gives CDR1 SGHNT, CDR2 YENEEA. V shed 5 bases and J 2 bases; nucleotides not matched to a gene: 11. This CDR3 has 17 residues. Here the CDR3 reads CASSAFLREGDTDTQYF. In DNA form, the CDR3 reads TGTGCCAGCAGCGCGTTTCTGCGGGAGGGCGACACAGATACGCAGTATTTT.

The chain uses TRBV3-1 and TRBJ2-3; D could derive from TRBD1 or TRBD2 (6 bases each). The CDR3 has 18 residues. Germline CDR1 reads LGHDT; CDR2 reads YNNKEL (reference sequence). V was trimmed by 5 bases and J by 3 bases, leaving 24 bases between them. This CDR3 is CASSGLTGRGTGTDTQYF. Written as DNA, the CDR3 is TGTGCCAGCAGCGGGCTAACAGGGCGGGGAACCGGGACAGATACGCAGTATTTT.

In this sample, this clonotype turned up many times. V and J are TRBV21-1 and TRBJ2-5; the table names TRBD1, a call not compared with the DNA. TRBV21-1 is a pseudogene locus. The CDR3 totals 15 residues. CDR3 in amino acids: CASSWGRAGTVTQYF. DNA for the CDR3: TGTGCCAGCAGCTGGGGACGGGCAGGGACGGTGACCCAGTACTTC.

This clonotype was recorded at least ten times. The chain combines TRBV5-1 with TRBJ2-5; D is unclear. The V gene lost 0 bases and the J gene lost 5 bases, with 11 bases spanning the gap. Germline CDR1 SGHRS, CDR2 YFSETQ. This CDR3 contains 14 residues. The CDR3 is CASSLATTMETQYF. In DNA, the CDR3 is TGCGCCAGCAGCTTGGCAACGACAATGGAGACCCAGTACTTC.

This clonotype came up a few times. The rearrangement uses TRBV7-3 and TRBJ2-5; 7 positions match TRBD1. This CDR3 has 15 residues. V shed 1 base and J 5 bases; nucleotides not matched to a gene: 7. The germline V gene encodes CDR1 SGHTA and CDR2 FQGTGA. The CDR3 protein is CASSLNPGGGETQYF. The CDR3 coding sequence is TGTGCCAGCAGCTTAAATCCAGGGGGTGGGGAGACCCAGTACTTC.

This clonotype was detected ten times or more. This sequence joins TRBV18 and TRBJ2-5; D is ambiguous. V was cut by 2 bases and J by 1 base, with 8 bases left in between. Germline CDR1 and CDR2: KGHSH and LQKENI. The CDR3 extends over 14 amino acids. The CDR3 bases are TGTGCCAGCTCACCAAACAGAGGCCAAGAGACCCAGTACTTC. It is translated as CASSPNRGQETQYF.

This clonotype appeared many times. The chain employs TRBV11-3 and TRBJ2-1, with 13 bases that match TRBD2. J was trimmed by 7 bases and V by 0 bases; bases with no gene match: 0. Germline CDR1 is SGHNT and CDR2 is YENEEA. The CDR3 is 15 residues long. CDR3 amino acids: CASSLELAGGNEQFF. DNA of the CDR3: TGTGCCAGCAGCTTAGAACTAGCGGGAGGGAATGAGCAGTTCTTC.

The chain is built from TRBV9 and TRBJ2-5, with 7 bases that match TRBD2. Germline loops: CDR1 SGDLS, CDR2 YYNGEE. The CDR3 runs 15 residues. Losses at the gene ends were 0 bases for V and 5 bases for J; bases not matched to a gene: 7. CDR3 nucleotide sequence: TGTGCCAGCAGCGTAGCAAACGGGCGGGGGGAGACCCAGTACTTC. It specifies CASSVANGRGETQYF.

This clonotype was seen many times. The CDR3 coding sequence is TGTGCCAGTGGGGCCGATAGCTCCTACAATGAGCAGTTCTTC. This gives the protein CASGADSSYNEQFF. The genes are TRBV27 and TRBJ2-1, with D possibly being TRBD1 (5 bases). Trimming removed 9 bases at V and 0 bases at J, with 12 bases between. Germline CDR1 MNHEY, CDR2 SMNVEV (reference sequence). The CDR3 is made up of 14 amino acids.

V is TRBV11-2 and J is TRBJ2-3; D is uncertain. From germline, CDR1 is SGHAT and CDR2 FQNNGV. Trimming cost V 1 base and J 0 bases, with 11 bases left between them. This CDR3 region has 16 residues. The CDR3 DNA follows: TGTGCCAGCAGCTTAGTTGGTGGCAGAAGCACAGATACGCAGTATTTT. It encodes CASSLVGGRSTDTQYF.

This clonotype was observed many times. This rearrangement joins TRBV12-3 or TRBV12-4 to TRBJ2-3, with 9 bases that match TRBD2. This CDR3 spans 15 amino acids. J was trimmed by 5 bases and V by 3 bases; bases with no gene match: 6. The CDR3 nucleotides read TGTGCCAGCAGTTTCGGCGGGAGGGCCGTAGATACGCAGTATTTT. Its translation is CASSFGGRAVDTQYF.

The rearrangement links TRBV14 to TRBJ2-3; 11 positions agree with TRBD2. J gave up 4 bases and V 3 bases, and 6 bases lay outside the gene matches. Germline assignment: CDR1 SGHDN and CDR2 FVKESK. The CDR3 has 16 amino acids. CDR3 bases: TGTGCCAGCAGCCAGGTAGCGGGAGGGCCCTCAGATACGCAGTATTTT. It specifies CASSQVAGGPSDTQYF.

This clonotype was found many times. The V and J genes are TRBV29-1 and TRBJ1-4, with 9 bases that match TRBD1. Trimming removed 7 bases from V and 8 bases from J; junction bases left unmatched: 5. CDR1 is SQVTM, CDR2 ANQGSEA, per germline. The CDR3 extends over 12 amino acids. The CDR3 spells CSARTGAEKLFF. Written as DNA, the CDR3 is TGCAGCGCGCGGACAGGGGCAGAAAAACTGTTTTTT.

The V call is TRBV7-2, the J call TRBJ2-2, with 11 nucleotides matching TRBD1. Trimming cost V 4 bases and J 5 bases; bases outside gene matches: 6. The CDR3 has 16 amino acids. The germline V gene encodes CDR1 SGHTA and CDR2 FQGNSA. CDR3 nucleotide sequence: TGTGCCAGCAGCTGGACAGGGGGCGCTGGTACCGGGGAGCTGTTTTTT. This translates into CASSWTGGAGTGELFF.

This clonotype was seen at least ten times. V is TRBV12-3 or TRBV12-4 and J is TRBJ2-3; D call uncertain. The CDR3 runs 12 residues. V was cut by 3 bases and J by 6 bases, with 7 bases left in between. This chain's CDR3 is CASSFGRDTQYF. CDR3 sequence (DNA): TGTGCCAGCAGTTTTGGTCGGGATACGCAGTATTTT.

Many counts were recorded for this clonotype. This chain connects TRBV9 to TRBJ1-2; D remains ambiguous. V was clipped by 3 bases and J by 3 bases, with 15 bases between them. The CDR3 runs 15 residues. The germline gives CDR1 SGDLS, CDR2 YYNGEE. The DNA of the CDR3 is TGTGCCAGCAGCGGGACGGGGAGCTCACACTATGGCTACACCTTC. Translated, it gives CASSGTGSSHYGYTF.

This clonotype was counted between two and nine times. The rearrangement uses TRBV28 and TRBJ2-2; 12 bases map to TRBD2. Losses at the gene ends were 5 bases for V and 6 bases for J; bases not matched to a gene: 4. The CDR3 totals 15 residues. Germline loops: CDR1 MDHEN, CDR2 SYDVKM. CDR3 DNA: TGTGCCAGCAGTCCTCTAGCGGGAGGGGCCGGGGAGCTGTTTTTT. The encoded protein is CASSPLAGGAGELFF.

J is TRBJ2-7 and V is TRBV10-3, with 13 bases fitting TRBD2. The CDR3 is 14 amino acids. The V and J ends lost 6 bases and 6 bases, in that order; junction bases with no gene match: 5. The germline CDR1 and CDR2 sequences are ENHRY and SYGVKD. The CDR3 coding sequence is TGTGCCATCAGGACCGGGACTAGCGGGACCGAGCAGTACTTC. Protein sequence: CAIRTGTSGTEQYF.

This clonotype was counted ten times or more. The chain joins TRBV20-1 to TRBJ2-7; perhaps TRBD2 as D (6 bases). This CDR3 region has 12 residues. CDR1 is DFQATT and CDR2 is SNEGSKA in the germline V gene (reference sequence). CDR3 amino acids: CSSGGLDYEQYF. The DNA for the CDR3 is TGCAGCTCCGGGGGTTTGGACTACGAGCAGTACTTC.

This clonotype was recorded many times. V usage is TRBV29-1 and J usage is TRBJ2-1; unclear D gene. V was clipped by 8 bases and J by 10 bases, with 6 bases between them. Germline CDR1 SQVTM, CDR2 ANQGSEA. The CDR3 loop spans 8 amino acids. CDR3 DNA: TGCAGCCCAACCGAGCAGTTCTTC. It codes for CSPTEQFF.

This clonotype was seen ten or more times. This chain links TRBV4-3 with TRBJ2-1; the D gene is possibly TRBD2 (6 bases). Trimming removed 1 base at V and 9 bases at J, with 16 bases between. The CDR3 loop spans 15 amino acids. Germline V gene data show CDR1 as LGHNA and CDR2 as YSLEER. CDR3 DNA: TGCGCCAGCAGCCAAGCGGGGGAGTTTTCAAGTGAGCAGTTCTTC. Amino acid sequence: CASSQAGEFSSEQFF.

This clonotype has ten or more counts. This rearrangement joins TRBV12-3 or TRBV12-4 to TRBJ1-1, with TRBD1 identical over 7 bases. Trimming removed 6 bases from V and 2 bases from J; junction bases left unmatched: 9. The length of the CDR3 is 15 residues. The CDR3 loop is CASSRRTGINTEAFF. The DNA for the CDR3 is TGTGCCAGCAGCCGCCGGACAGGTATTAACACTGAAGCTTTCTTT.

In this sample, this clonotype turned up a few times. V is TRBV20-1 and J is TRBJ1-2; 8 bases are a match to TRBD1. The CDR3 is made up of 14 amino acids. Germline CDR1 reads DFQATT; CDR2 reads SNEGSKA (reference sequence). Trimming cost V 5 bases and J 4 bases; bases outside gene matches: 9. This CDR3 is CSAPWGDRFYGYTF. The CDR3 DNA sequence: TGCAGTGCTCCGTGGGGGGACAGGTTCTATGGCTACACCTTC.

This chain connects TRBV5-1 to TRBJ2-2; a weak D match, TRBD2 (5 bases). The germline gives CDR1 SGHRS, CDR2 YFSETQ. V was cut by 4 bases and J by 4 bases, with 11 bases left in between. The CDR3 extends over 14 amino acids. The CDR3 sequence: CASSLRETTGELFF. CDR3 nucleotides: TGCGCCAGCAGCCTGAGGGAGACCACCGGGGAGCTGTTTTTT.

J is TRBJ2-7 and V is TRBV25-1; the match to TRBD1 covers 11 bases. CDR3 size: 16 residues. CDR1 and CDR2 (germline): MGHDK, SYGVNS. Trimming cost V 10 bases and J 3 bases; bases outside gene matches: 14. CDR3 region: CATWGQGETLYYEQYF. The CDR3 region has the DNA TGTGCCACCTGGGGACAGGGGGAAACCCTATACTACGAGCAGTACTTC.

This clonotype showed up many times. The rearrangement joins TRBV29-1 to TRBJ2-2; 8 nucleotides line up with TRBD2. V trimming: 1 base; J trimming: 2 bases; junction bases outside the gene matches: 6. This CDR3 is built from 16 residues. Germline values: CDR1 SQVTM, CDR2 ANQGSEA. CDR3 bases: TGCAGCGTTGAAGCTCGCGGGGGGACCAACACCGGGGAGCTGTTTTTT. Residues: CSVEARGGTNTGELFF.

This clonotype was observed a few times. The chain links TRBV12-3 or TRBV12-4 to TRBJ1-3, with unresolved D. V was cut by 7 bases and J by 1 base, with 11 bases left in between. The CDR3 consists of 14 residues. The CDR3 sequence: CASTPVVSGNTIYF. Here the CDR3 DNA reads TGTGCCAGCACTCCCGTTGTTTCTGGAAACACCATATATTTT.

The V call is TRBV5-1, the J call TRBJ2-7; D not resolved. The CDR3 length is 12 residues. Trimming pared 0 bases from V and 6 bases from J, leaving 7 bases between. Germline V gives CDR1 SGHRS, CDR2 YFSETQ. In DNA, the CDR3 is TGCGCCAGCAGCTTGGATCCTTTCGAGCAGTACTTC. It encodes CASSLDPFEQYF. Full variable domain (outside the CDR3, taken from reference TRBV5-1 and TRBJ2-7): KAGVTQTPRYLIKTRGQQVTLSCSPISGHRSVSWYQQTPGQGLQFLFEYFSETQRNKGNFPGRFSGRQFSNSRSEMNVSTLELGDSALYLCASSLDPFEQYFGPGTRLTVT.